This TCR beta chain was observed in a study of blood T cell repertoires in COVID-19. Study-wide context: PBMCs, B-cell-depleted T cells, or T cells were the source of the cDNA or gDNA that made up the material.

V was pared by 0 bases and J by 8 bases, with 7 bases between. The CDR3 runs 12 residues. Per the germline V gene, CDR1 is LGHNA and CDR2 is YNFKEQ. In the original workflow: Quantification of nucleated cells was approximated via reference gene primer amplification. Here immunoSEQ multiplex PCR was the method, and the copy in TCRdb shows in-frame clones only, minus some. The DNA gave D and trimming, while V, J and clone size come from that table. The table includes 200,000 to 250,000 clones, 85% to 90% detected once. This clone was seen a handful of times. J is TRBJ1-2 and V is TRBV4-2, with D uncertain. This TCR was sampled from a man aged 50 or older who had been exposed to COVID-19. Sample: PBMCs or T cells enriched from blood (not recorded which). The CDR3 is CASSQDGGGYTF. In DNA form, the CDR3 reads TGTGCCAGCAGCCAAGATGGAGGAGGCTACACCTTC.